The 15 T cell receptor beta chains below all came from one sample that was sequenced in a study of control samples from healthy donors and cancer patients. Clones were sequenced by immunoSEQ multiplex PCR, and TCRdb holds only the in-frame ones, with some missing. The sample records about 120,000 clones, about nine tenths being singletons. Sequenced sample: blood. These receptors all stem from a middle-aged man in good health.

The chain couples TRBV10-2 to TRBJ2-6; TRBD1 matches at 8 bases. This CDR3 contains 15 residues. The germline V gene has CDR1 WSHSY and CDR2 SAAADI. V shed 6 bases, J shed 2 bases, and the junction held 3 bases outside the gene matches. Written as DNA, the CDR3 is TGCGCCAGCAGGGCACAGGGGGCTGGGGCCAACGTCCTGACTTTC. Protein product: CASRAQGAGANVLTF.

V and J are TRBV10-3 and TRBJ1-3, with TRBD1 matching over 10 bases. J lost 4 bases, V lost 0 bases, and 12 bases had no gene match. In germline, CDR1 is ENHRY, CDR2 SYGVKD. This CDR3 comprises 19 residues. CDR3 sequence (DNA): TGTGCCATCAGTGAGTCGATATCGGTCTCGACAGGGGGCGGAAACACCATATATTTT. Its protein product is CAISESISVSTGGGNTIYF.

This clone was seen only once. The rearrangement joins TRBV6-5 to TRBJ1-2; tentatively, D is TRBD1 (5 bases). V shed 6 bases and J shed 7 bases, with 12 bases lying between them. The CDR3 spans 12 residues. Per the germline V gene, CDR1 is MNHEY and CDR2 is SVGAGI. The CDR3 sequence: CASSGGPFGYTF. CDR3 nucleotide sequence: TGTGCCAGCAGCGGGGGACCCTTTGGCTACACCTTC.

V usage is TRBV4-2 and J usage is TRBJ1-3; D is ambiguous. CDR3 length: 16 residues. From germline, CDR1 is LGHNA and CDR2 YNFKEQ. V gave up 1 base and J gave up 0 bases, with 10 bases separating them. CDR3 loop: CASSQALTNSGNTIYF. CDR3 sequence (DNA): TGTGCCAGCAGCCAAGCTTTAACAAACTCTGGAAACACCATATATTTT.

V is TRBV5-5 and J is TRBJ2-7; D possibly matches TRBD1 or TRBD2 (5 bases each). The CDR3 extends over 13 amino acids. Germline CDR1 is SGHKS and CDR2 is YYEKEE (reference sequence). With 3 bases removed from V and 3 bases from J, the gap between germline ends came to 10 bases. This CDR3 is CASSWGGGYEQYF. Here the CDR3 DNA reads TGTGCCAGCAGCTGGGGTGGGGGCTACGAGCAGTACTTC. Filled out from reference TRBV5-5 and TRBJ2-7, the complete variable domain reads DAGVTQSPTHLIKTRGQQVTLRCSPISGHKSVSWYQQVLGQGPQFIFQYYEKEERGRGNFPDRFSARQFPNYSSELNVNALLLGDSALYLCASSWGGGYEQYFGPGTRLTVT.

This clone was recorded a few times. V usage is TRBV6-5 and J usage is TRBJ1-2; the match to TRBD1 covers 7 bases. CDR1 and CDR2 from the germline V gene are MNHEY and SVGAGI. V was pared by 8 bases and J by 8 bases, with 11 bases of the junction left unmatched. The CDR3 is 13 amino acids. The CDR3 sequence: CASGGTAPQGYTF. The CDR3, as DNA: TGTGCCAGCGGGGGGACAGCCCCCCAAGGCTACACCTTC.

The chain combines TRBV7-6 with TRBJ2-1; D could derive from TRBD1 or TRBD2 (6 bases each). V lost 4 bases, J lost 2 bases, and 18 bases lay in between. Germline values: CDR1 SGHVS, CDR2 FNYEAQ. CDR3 size: 17 residues. The CDR3 coding sequence is TGTGCCAGCAGCTCGAGGACCGGGGGCCAAACCTACAATGAGCAGTTCTTC. Its translation is CASSSRTGGQTYNEQFF.

This chain links TRBV2 with TRBJ2-7, with D possibly TRBD2 on 5 matching bases. In germline, CDR1 is SNHLY, CDR2 FYNNEI. The CDR3 contains 16 residues. With 3 bases removed from V and 7 bases from J, the gap between germline ends came to 22 bases. CDR3 sequence (DNA): TGTGCCAGCAGTGAGGGATTCGGGAAGCGGACGGGGGAGCAGTACTTC. It codes for CASSEGFGKRTGEQYF.

The chain is built from TRBV4-1 and TRBJ2-3; 10 nucleotides align to TRBD2. Germline V gene lookup returns CDR1 MGHRA and CDR2 YSYEKL. CDR3 length: 16 amino acids. V gave up 4 bases and J gave up 6 bases; unmatched junction bases: 10. For the CDR3, the DNA is TGCGCCAGCAGCCGGGGGGCAGCGGGGGGGCAGGATACGCAGTATTTT. It codes for CASSRGAAGGQDTQYF.

The chain combines TRBV7-8 with TRBJ1-1; no firm D call. The CDR3 has 12 amino acids. The germline gives CDR1 SGHVS, CDR2 FQNEAQ. The V gene lost 1 base and the J gene lost 9 bases, with 9 bases spanning the gap. CDR3 DNA sequence: TGTGCCAGCAGCTTAGGAGGGAAGAAAGCTTTCTTT. Translating gives CASSLGGKKAFF.

This chain links TRBV4-2 with TRBJ1-4; no reliable D call. V was pared by 3 bases and J by 4 bases, with 9 bases between. Germline CDR1 is LGHNA and CDR2 is YNFKEQ. The CDR3 loop spans 14 amino acids. The CDR3 reads CASSQVRLNEKLFF. CDR3 DNA: TGTGCCAGCAGCCAGGTTAGGCTTAATGAAAAACTGTTTTTT.

The chain employs TRBV27 and TRBJ1-5, with 11 bases matching TRBD1. Per the germline V gene, CDR1 is MNHEY and CDR2 is SMNVEV (reference sequence). The CDR3 length is 16 residues. Unmatched junction bases numbered 8, after V lost 4 bases and J lost 6 bases. The CDR3 DNA reads as TGTGCCAGCAGTTCCCCGTGGGGACAGGGGGGTCAGCCCCAGCATTTT. Residues: CASSSPWGQGGQPQHF.

The chain uses TRBV29-1 and TRBJ1-1; perhaps TRBD1 as D (5 bases). V was cut by 4 bases and J by 7 bases, with 19 bases left in between. Germline CDR1 is SQVTM and CDR2 is ANQGSEA. This CDR3 has 14 residues. The CDR3 sequence is CSVGRAGTGNEAFF. CDR3 sequence (DNA): TGCAGCGTTGGAAGAGCAGGGACGGGAAATGAAGCTTTCTTT.

The chain joins TRBV7-2 to TRBJ1-2; D call uncertain. This CDR3 region has 15 residues. V was pared by 2 bases and J by 6 bases, with 16 bases between. The germline gives CDR1 SGHTA, CDR2 FQGNSA. The CDR3 here is CASSLSSLAVDGYTF. CDR3 sequence (DNA): TGTGCCAGCAGCTTAAGTTCCTTGGCGGTTGATGGCTACACCTTC.

The V gene is TRBV12-3 or TRBV12-4, the J gene TRBJ1-3; D gene ambiguous. The CDR3 runs 13 residues. V was clipped by 5 bases and J by 0 bases, with 5 bases between them. CDR3 sequence reads: CASSHSSGNTIYF. CDR3 bases: TGTGCCAGCAGTCACAGCTCTGGAAACACCATATATTTT.